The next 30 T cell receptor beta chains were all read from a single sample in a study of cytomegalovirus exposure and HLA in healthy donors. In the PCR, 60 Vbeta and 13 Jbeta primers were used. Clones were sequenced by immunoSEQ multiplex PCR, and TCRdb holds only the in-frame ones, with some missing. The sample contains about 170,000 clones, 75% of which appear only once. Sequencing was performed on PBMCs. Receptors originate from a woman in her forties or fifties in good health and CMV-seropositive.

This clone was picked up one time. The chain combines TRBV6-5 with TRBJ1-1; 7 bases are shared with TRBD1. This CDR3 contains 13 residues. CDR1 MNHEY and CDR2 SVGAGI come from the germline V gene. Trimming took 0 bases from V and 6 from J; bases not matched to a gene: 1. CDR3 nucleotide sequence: TGTGCCAGCAGTTACTCTACAGGGGCTGAAGCTTTCTTT. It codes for CASSYSTGAEAFF.

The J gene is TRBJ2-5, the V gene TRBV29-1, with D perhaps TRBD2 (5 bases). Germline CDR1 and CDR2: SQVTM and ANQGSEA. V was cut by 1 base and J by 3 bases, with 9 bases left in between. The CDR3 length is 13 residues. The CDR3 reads CSVEGSGKETQYF. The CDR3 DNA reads TGCAGCGTTGAAGGCTCGGGGAAAGAGACCCAGTACTTC.

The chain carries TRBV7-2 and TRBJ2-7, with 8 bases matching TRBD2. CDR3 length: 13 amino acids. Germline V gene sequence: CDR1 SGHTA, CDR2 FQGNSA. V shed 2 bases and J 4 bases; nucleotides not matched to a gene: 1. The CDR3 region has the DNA TGTGCCAGCAGCTTATCGGGGGGGTACGAGCAGTACTTC. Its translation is CASSLSGGYEQYF. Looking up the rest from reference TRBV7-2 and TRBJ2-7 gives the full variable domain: GAGVSQSPSNKVTEKGKDVELRCDPISGHTALYWYRQSLGQGLEFLIYFQGNSAPDKSGLPSDRFSAERTGGSVSTLTIQRTQQEDSAVYLCASSLSGGYEQYFGPGTRLTVT.

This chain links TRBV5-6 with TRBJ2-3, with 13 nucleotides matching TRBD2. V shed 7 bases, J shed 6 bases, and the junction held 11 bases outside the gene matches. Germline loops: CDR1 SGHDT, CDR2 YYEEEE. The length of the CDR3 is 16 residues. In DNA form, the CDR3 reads TGTGCCAGCCTCGACCGACTAGCGGGGGGACTGGATACGCAGTATTTT. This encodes CASLDRLAGGLDTQYF.

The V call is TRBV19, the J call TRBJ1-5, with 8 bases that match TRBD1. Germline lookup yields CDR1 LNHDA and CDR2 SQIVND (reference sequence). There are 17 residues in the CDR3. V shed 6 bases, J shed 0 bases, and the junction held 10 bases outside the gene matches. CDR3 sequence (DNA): TGTGCCAGTAGACCTCAGGACAGGGTCAGTAGCAATCAGCCCCAGCATTTT. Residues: CASRPQDRVSSNQPQHF.

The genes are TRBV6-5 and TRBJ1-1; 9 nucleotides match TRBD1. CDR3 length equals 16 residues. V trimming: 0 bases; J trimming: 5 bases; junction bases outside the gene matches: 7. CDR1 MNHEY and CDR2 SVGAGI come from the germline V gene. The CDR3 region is CASSYSFAGQGTEAFF. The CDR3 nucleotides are TGTGCCAGCAGTTACTCGTTTGCTGGACAGGGGACTGAAGCTTTCTTT.

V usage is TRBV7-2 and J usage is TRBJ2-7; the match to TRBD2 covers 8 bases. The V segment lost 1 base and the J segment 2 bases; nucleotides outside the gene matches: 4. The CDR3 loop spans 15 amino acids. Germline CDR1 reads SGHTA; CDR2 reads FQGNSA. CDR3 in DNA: TGTGCCAGCAGCTTAGATCATAGCGGGGCCTACGAGCAGTACTTC. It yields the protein CASSLDHSGAYEQYF.

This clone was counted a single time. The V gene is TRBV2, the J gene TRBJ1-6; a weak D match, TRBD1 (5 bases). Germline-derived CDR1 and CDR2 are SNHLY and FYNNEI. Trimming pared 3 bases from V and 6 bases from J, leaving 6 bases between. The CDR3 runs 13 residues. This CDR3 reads CASSEQGNSPLHF. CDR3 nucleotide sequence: TGTGCCAGCAGTGAGCAGGGTAATTCACCCCTCCACTTT.

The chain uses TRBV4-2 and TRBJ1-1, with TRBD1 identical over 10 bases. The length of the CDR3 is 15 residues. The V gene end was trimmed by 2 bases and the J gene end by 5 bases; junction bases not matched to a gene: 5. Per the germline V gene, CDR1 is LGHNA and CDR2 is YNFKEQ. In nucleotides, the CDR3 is TGTGCCAGCAGCCAAAAGGGACAGGGGCGAACTGAAGCTTTCTTT. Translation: CASSQKGQGRTEAFF.

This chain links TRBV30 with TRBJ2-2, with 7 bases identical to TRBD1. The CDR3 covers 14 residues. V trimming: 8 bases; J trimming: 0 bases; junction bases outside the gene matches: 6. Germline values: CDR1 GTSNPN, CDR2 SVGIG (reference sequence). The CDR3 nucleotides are TGTGCCGGTAGACAGGGAGCGAACACCGGGGAGCTGTTTTTT. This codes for CAGRQGANTGELFF.

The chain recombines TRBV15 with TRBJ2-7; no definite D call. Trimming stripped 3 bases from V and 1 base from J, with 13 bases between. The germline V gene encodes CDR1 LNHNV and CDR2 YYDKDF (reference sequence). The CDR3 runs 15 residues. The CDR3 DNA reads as TGTGCCACCAGCAGTTTACTATCTTCTTCCTACGAGCAGTACTTC. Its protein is CATSSLLSSSYEQYF.

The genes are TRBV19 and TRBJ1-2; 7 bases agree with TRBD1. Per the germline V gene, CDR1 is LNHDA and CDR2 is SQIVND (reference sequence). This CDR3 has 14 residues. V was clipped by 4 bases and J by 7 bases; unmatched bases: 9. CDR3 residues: CASSTPPNRGGYTF. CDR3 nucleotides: TGTGCCAGTAGTACACCCCCGAACAGGGGTGGCTACACCTTC.

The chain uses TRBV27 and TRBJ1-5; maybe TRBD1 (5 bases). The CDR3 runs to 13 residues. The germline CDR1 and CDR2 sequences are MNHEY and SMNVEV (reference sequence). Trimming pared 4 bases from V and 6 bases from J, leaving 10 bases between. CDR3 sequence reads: CASSSAGRQPQHF. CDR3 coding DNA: TGTGCCAGCAGTTCCGCGGGGCGTCAGCCCCAGCATTTT.

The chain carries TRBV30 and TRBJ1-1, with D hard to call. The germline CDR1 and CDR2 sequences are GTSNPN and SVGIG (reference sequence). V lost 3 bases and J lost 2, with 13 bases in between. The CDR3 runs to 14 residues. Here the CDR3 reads CAWSSLHSNTEAFF. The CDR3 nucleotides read TGTGCCTGGAGCTCTCTTCACTCTAACACTGAAGCTTTCTTT.

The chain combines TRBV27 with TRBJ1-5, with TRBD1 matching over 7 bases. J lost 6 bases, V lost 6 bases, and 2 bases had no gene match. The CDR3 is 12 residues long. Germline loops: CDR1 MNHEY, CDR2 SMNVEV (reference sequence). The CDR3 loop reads CASSPGGQPQHF. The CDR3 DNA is TGTGCCAGCAGCCCAGGGGGTCAGCCCCAGCATTTT.

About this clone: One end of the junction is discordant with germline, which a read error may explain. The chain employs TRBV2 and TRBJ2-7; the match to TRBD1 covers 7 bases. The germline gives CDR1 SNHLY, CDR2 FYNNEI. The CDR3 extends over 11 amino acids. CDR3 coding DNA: TGTGCCAGCAGCGAAGGGACAGCTCAGTACTTC. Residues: CASSEGTAQYF. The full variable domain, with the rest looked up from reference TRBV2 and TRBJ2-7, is EPEVTQTPSHQVTQMGQEVILRCVPISNHLYFYWYRQILGQKVEFLVSFYNNEISEKSEIFDDQFSVERPDGSNFTLKIRSTKLEDSAMYFCASSEGTAQYFGPGTRLTVT.

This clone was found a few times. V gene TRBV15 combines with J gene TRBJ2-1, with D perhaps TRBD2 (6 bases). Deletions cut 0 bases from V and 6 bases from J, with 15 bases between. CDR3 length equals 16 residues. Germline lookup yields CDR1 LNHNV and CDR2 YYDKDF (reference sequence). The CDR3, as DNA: TGTGCCACCAGCAGAGATCCTAGCCGGGGGAGCAATGAGCAGTTCTTC. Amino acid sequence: CATSRDPSRGSNEQFF.

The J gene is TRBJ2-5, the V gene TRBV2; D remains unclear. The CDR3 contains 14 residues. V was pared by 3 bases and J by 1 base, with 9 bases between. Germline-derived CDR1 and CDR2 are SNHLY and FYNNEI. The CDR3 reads CASSDLYGQETQYF. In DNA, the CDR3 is TGTGCCAGCAGTGATTTGTACGGCCAAGAGACCCAGTACTTC.

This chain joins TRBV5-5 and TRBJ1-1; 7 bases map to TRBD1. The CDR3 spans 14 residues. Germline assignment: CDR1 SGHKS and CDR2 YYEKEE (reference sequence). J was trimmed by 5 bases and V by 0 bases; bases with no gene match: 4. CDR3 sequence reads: CASSLDRGRTEAFF. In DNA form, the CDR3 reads TGTGCCAGCAGCTTGGACAGGGGTAGGACTGAAGCTTTCTTT. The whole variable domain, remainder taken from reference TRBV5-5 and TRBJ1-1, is DAGVTQSPTHLIKTRGQQVTLRCSPISGHKSVSWYQQVLGQGPQFIFQYYEKEERGRGNFPDRFSARQFPNYSSELNVNALLLGDSALYLCASSLDRGRTEAFFGQGTRLTVV.

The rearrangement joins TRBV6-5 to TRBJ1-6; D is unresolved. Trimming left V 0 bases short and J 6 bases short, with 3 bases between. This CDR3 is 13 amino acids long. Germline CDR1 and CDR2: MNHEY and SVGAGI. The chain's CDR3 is CASSYSRNSPLHF. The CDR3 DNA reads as TGTGCCAGCAGTTACTCCCGTAATTCACCCCTCCACTTT.

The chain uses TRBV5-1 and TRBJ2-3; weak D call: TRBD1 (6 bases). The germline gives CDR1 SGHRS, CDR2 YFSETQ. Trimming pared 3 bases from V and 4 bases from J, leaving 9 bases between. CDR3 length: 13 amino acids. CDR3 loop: CASSYAGADTQYF. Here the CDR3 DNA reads TGCGCCAGCAGCTACGCAGGGGCAGATACGCAGTATTTT.

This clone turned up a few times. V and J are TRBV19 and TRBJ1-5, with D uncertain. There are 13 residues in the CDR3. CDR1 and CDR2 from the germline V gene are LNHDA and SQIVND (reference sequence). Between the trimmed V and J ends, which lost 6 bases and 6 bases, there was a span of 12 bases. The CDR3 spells CASSPARGQPQHF. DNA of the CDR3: TGTGCCAGTAGCCCTGCTCGGGGTCAGCCCCAGCATTTT.

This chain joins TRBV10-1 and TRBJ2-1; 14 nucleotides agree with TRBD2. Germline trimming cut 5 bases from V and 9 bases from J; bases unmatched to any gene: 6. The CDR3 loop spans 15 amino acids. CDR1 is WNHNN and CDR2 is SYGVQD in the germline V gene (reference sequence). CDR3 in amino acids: CASSLTSGGAFEQFF. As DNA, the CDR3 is TGCGCCAGCAGTTTGACTAGCGGGGGGGCCTTTGAGCAGTTCTTC.

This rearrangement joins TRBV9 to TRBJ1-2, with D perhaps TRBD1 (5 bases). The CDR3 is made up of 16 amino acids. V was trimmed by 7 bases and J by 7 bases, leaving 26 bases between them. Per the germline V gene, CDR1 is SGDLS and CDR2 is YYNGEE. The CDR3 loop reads CASVFKRPGRECGYTF. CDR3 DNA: TGTGCCAGCGTATTTAAGCGACCGGGACGGGAGTGTGGCTACACCTTC. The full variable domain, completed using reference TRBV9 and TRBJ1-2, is DSGVTQTPKHLITATGQRVTLRCSPRSGDLSVYWYQQSLDQGLQFLIQYYNGEERAKGNILERFSAQQFPDLHSELNLSSLELGDSALYFCASVFKRPGRECGYTFGSGTRLTVV.

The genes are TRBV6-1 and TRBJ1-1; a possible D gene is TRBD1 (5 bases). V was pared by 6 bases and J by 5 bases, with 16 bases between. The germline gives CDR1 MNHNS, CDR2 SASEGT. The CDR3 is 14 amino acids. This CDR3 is CASRMVREGTEAFF. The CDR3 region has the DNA TGTGCCAGCAGGATGGTCAGGGAAGGGACTGAAGCTTTCTTT.

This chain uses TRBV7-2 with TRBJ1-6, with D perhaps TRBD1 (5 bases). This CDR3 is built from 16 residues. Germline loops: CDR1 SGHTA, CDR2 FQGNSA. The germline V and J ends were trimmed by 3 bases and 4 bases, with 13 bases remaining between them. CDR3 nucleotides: TGTGCCAGCAGCTTGGGATACAGGAGTTATAATTCACCCCTCCACTTT. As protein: CASSLGYRSYNSPLHF.

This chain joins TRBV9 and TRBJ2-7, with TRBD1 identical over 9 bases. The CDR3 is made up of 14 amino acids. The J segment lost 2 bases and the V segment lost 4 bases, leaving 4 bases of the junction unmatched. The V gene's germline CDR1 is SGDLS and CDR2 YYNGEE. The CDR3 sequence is CASSRQGVPYEQYF. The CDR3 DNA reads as TGTGCCAGCAGCCGACAGGGGGTCCCCTACGAGCAGTACTTC.

The CDR3 spells CATRQTGAGANVLTF. The CDR3 DNA reads TGTGCCACCCGACAGACAGGGGCTGGGGCCAACGTCCTGACTTTC. The V call is TRBV15, the J call TRBJ2-6; TRBD1 matches 8 bases. Losses at the gene ends were 8 bases for V and 2 bases for J; bases not matched to a gene: 5. The germline CDR1 and CDR2 sequences are LNHNV and YYDKDF (reference sequence). The CDR3 is 15 amino acids.

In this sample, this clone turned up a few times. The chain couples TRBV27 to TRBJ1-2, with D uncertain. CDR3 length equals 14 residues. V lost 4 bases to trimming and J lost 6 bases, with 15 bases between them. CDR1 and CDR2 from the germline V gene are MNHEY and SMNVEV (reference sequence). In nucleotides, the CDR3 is TGTGCCAGCAGTTCCTTTTTTGCGTCGGATGGCTACACCTTC. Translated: CASSSFFASDGYTF.

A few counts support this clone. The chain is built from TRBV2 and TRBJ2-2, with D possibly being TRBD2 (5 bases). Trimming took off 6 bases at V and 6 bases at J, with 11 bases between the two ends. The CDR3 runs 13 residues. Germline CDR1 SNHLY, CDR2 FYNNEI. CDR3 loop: CASRERAAGELFF. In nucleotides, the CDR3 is TGTGCCAGCAGAGAACGAGCGGCCGGGGAGCTGTTTTTT.